This record concerns one T cell receptor (beta chain) sequence. These data originate in a study of OX40 agonist ivuxolimab in advanced cancers. Per germline, CDR1 MGHRA and CDR2 YSYEKL. The CDR3 runs 17 residues. Trimming took off 4 bases at V and 0 bases at J, with 17 bases between the two ends. Measured with immunoSEQ multiplex PCR; TCRdb has only the in-frame clones, and not every one. The sample holds just under 80,000 clones; 84% are singletons and the top ten take around 25%. The chain has TRBV4-1 and TRBJ2-3; D might be TRBD1 or TRBD2, each matching 7 bases. The sample consisted of CD4+ or CD8+ T cells sorted from blood, taken in a trial of the OX40 agonist ivuxolimab. This sequence originates from an adult with an advanced solid tumor such as melanoma, head and neck, liver or kidney cancer. This chain's CDR3 is CASSPRGGGLSTDTQYF. Here the CDR3 DNA reads TGCGCCAGCAGCCCCAGGGGAGGGGGCTTGAGCACAGATACGCAGTATTTT.